One and the same sample provided the 32 T cell receptor beta chains below, sequenced in a study of T cell responses to AZD1222 COVID-19 vaccine. Produced via immunoSEQ multiplex PCR; TCRdb's table is partial and in-frame only. The sample records tens of thousands of clones, less than 90% being singletons. Sample: peripheral blood, taken on day 0 of AZD1222 vaccination. The source is an adult in good health.

The CDR3 sequence is CASSVDVRTYEQYF. The DNA of the CDR3 is TGTGCCAGCAGCGTAGACGTAAGAACCTACGAGCAGTACTTC. The V and J genes are TRBV9 and TRBJ2-7; D is ambiguous. V shed 0 bases and J shed 2 bases, with 9 bases lying between them. Germline V gene sequence: CDR1 SGDLS, CDR2 YYNGEE. CDR3 length: 14 residues.

This chain links TRBV6-5 with TRBJ1-2; TRBD1 might be the D (6 bases). The CDR3 covers 15 residues. Trimming shortened V by 0 bases and J by 8 bases, and 16 bases separated the two germline ends. Germline CDR1 reads MNHEY; CDR2 reads SVGAGI. CDR3 DNA: TGTGCCAGCAGTTACTCGGGCCGACAGGAGATCGGCTACACCTTC. Its protein product is CASSYSGRQEIGYTF.

The chain is built from TRBV30 and TRBJ1-1, with 7 bases that match TRBD1. The germline V gene has CDR1 GTSNPN and CDR2 SVGIG (reference sequence). This CDR3 spans 13 amino acids. The junction had 6 bases not matched to a gene; V was cut back by 1 base and J by 7 bases. The CDR3 nucleotides read TGTGCCTGGAGTGGAGGCAGGGGGTTTGAAGCTTTCTTT. This codes for CAWSGGRGFEAFF. The full variable domain, in which reference TRBV30 and TRBJ1-1 provide the parts outside the CDR3, is SQTIHQWPATLVQPVGSPLSLECTVEGTSNPNLYWYRQAAGRGLQLLFYSVGIGQISSEVPQNLSASRPQDRQFILSSKKLLLSDSGFYLCAWSGGRGFEAFFGQGTRLTVV.

This chain uses TRBV5-1 with TRBJ1-5; 9 bases map to TRBD1. Per the germline V gene, CDR1 is SGHRS and CDR2 is YFSETQ. The CDR3 loop spans 17 amino acids. Losses at the gene ends were 1 base for V and 0 bases for J; bases not matched to a gene: 5. This CDR3 is CASSLTGGAPSNQPQHF. CDR3 DNA: TGCGCCAGCAGCTTGACAGGGGGCGCTCCTAGCAATCAGCCCCAGCATTTT.

The V and J genes are TRBV29-1 and TRBJ1-4; D perhaps matches TRBD1 (6 bases). CDR3 length equals 15 residues. Germline CDR1 is SQVTM and CDR2 is ANQGSEA. Trimming took off 6 bases at V and 0 bases at J, with 14 bases between the two ends. In DNA form, the CDR3 reads TGCAGCGTGACAGGATTCGACGCAACTAATGAAAAACTGTTTTTT. Translating it yields CSVTGFDATNEKLFF.

The chain recombines TRBV6-5 with TRBJ2-7; D unclear. Germline CDR1 is MNHEY and CDR2 is SVGAGI. Between the trimmed V and J ends, which lost 11 bases and 0 bases, there was a span of 8 bases. The CDR3 is 11 residues long. CDR3 sequence reads: CAARDSYEQYF. CDR3 bases: TGTGCCGCAAGGGACTCCTACGAGCAGTACTTC.

The sample holds a few counts of this clone. The chain couples TRBV9 to TRBJ2-7; 8 bases match TRBD2. Trimming cost V 0 bases and J 4 bases; bases outside gene matches: 6. Germline CDR1 reads SGDLS; CDR2 reads YYNGEE. The CDR3 length is 15 residues. CDR3 in amino acids: CASSVGRGVRYEQYF. CDR3 DNA sequence: TGTGCCAGCAGCGTAGGGCGGGGGGTCAGATACGAGCAGTACTTC.

The chain couples TRBV19 to TRBJ1-6; unclear D gene. Trimming shortened V by 1 base and J by 6 bases, and 10 bases separated the two germline ends. Germline lookup yields CDR1 LNHDA and CDR2 SQIVND (reference sequence). The CDR3 totals 15 residues. The CDR3 DNA is TGTGCCAGTAGTATAGGAAGCAGGAGTAATTCACCCCTCCACTTT. Encoded protein: CASSIGSRSNSPLHF.

This clone was counted a single time. The chain is built from TRBV6-6 and TRBJ2-3; D may be TRBD1 (6 bases). V was shortened by 4 bases and J by 1 base, with 12 bases between the two germline ends. Germline V gene data show CDR1 as MNHNY and CDR2 as SVGAGI (reference sequence). The CDR3 extends over 15 amino acids. In DNA, the CDR3 is TGTGCCAGCAGTTGGGGGCAGGGGCGCACAGATACGCAGTATTTT. Translating it yields CASSWGQGRTDTQYF.

The V and J genes are TRBV5-1 and TRBJ1-5, with a possible D match to TRBD1 (6 bases). V lost 0 bases and J 6 bases, leaving 7 bases between the germline ends. Germline-derived CDR1 and CDR2 are SGHRS and YFSETQ. This CDR3 comprises 13 residues. The CDR3 DNA reads as TGCGCCAGCAGCTTGGAAGGGGGTCAGCCCCAGCATTTT. Translation: CASSLEGGQPQHF.

The genes are TRBV27 and TRBJ2-7; the match to TRBD1 covers 9 bases. The V segment lost 4 bases and the J segment 5 bases; nucleotides outside the gene matches: 15. Germline loops: CDR1 MNHEY, CDR2 SMNVEV (reference sequence). The CDR3 spans 17 residues. Here the CDR3 reads CASSYIGPGQGSHEQYF. DNA for the CDR3: TGTGCCAGCAGTTACATAGGTCCGGGACAGGGAAGCCACGAGCAGTACTTC.

The CDR3 reads CASSLVRIGDSYNEQFF. Written as DNA, the CDR3 is TGCGCCAGCAGCTTGGTGAGGATAGGGGACTCCTACAATGAGCAGTTCTTC. V is TRBV5-1 and J is TRBJ2-1; maybe TRBD1 (5 bases). CDR1 and CDR2 from the germline V gene are SGHRS and YFSETQ. Trimming pared 0 bases from V and 0 bases from J, leaving 13 bases between. The CDR3 spans 17 residues.

Comments on this clone: The same CDR3 also results from other DNA sequences found in this sample. This sequence joins TRBV9 and TRBJ2-2; the D is unclear. The ends were cut back, 4 bases at V and 4 bases at J, with 8 bases in the middle. Germline V lookup: CDR1 SGDLS, CDR2 YYNGEE. The CDR3 length is 13 residues. CDR3 nucleotide sequence: TGTGCCAGCAGCCCTTCTGTCACCGGGGAGCTGTTTTTT. Residues: CASSPSVTGELFF.

The genes are TRBV9 and TRBJ2-2; 7 bases fit TRBD2. Looked up from germline, CDR1 is SGDLS and CDR2 is YYNGEE. This CDR3 has 17 residues. V shed 1 base, J shed 4 bases, and the junction held 10 bases outside the gene matches. The CDR3 DNA reads TGTGCCAGCAGCGTACACACTGGGAGGGCCCGCACCGGGGAGCTGTTTTTT. It specifies CASSVHTGRARTGELFF.

The chain couples TRBV11-3 to TRBJ1-1; the D gene is possibly TRBD1 (5 bases). Looked up from germline, CDR1 is SGHNT and CDR2 is YENEEA. This CDR3 contains 14 residues. Trimming shortened V by 5 bases and J by 1 base, and 11 bases separated the two germline ends. Here the CDR3 reads CASSGGRGNTEAFF. The CDR3 nucleotides read TGTGCCAGCAGCGGGGGTAGGGGGAACACTGAAGCTTTCTTT.

The V call is TRBV18, the J call TRBJ1-1; D is uncertain. Germline lookup yields CDR1 KGHSH and CDR2 LQKENI. The length of the CDR3 is 13 residues. Trimming removed 2 bases at V and 6 bases at J, with 10 bases between. The CDR3 loop reads CASSPIRTPEAFF. As DNA, the CDR3 is TGTGCCAGCTCACCAATCAGGACCCCTGAAGCTTTCTTT.

The chain joins TRBV5-1 to TRBJ1-2; 7 bases match TRBD1. V gave up 0 bases and J gave up 8 bases; unmatched junction bases: 10. The CDR3 covers 15 residues. Germline-derived CDR1 and CDR2 are SGHRS and YFSETQ. The CDR3, as DNA: TGCGCCAGCAGCTTGGCCCGGGACAGACGTCCGGGCTACACCTTC. Translated, it gives CASSLARDRRPGYTF.

The J gene is TRBJ1-1, the V gene TRBV6-5; D is perhaps TRBD1 (5 bases). Trimming removed 5 bases at V and 6 bases at J, with 19 bases between. CDR3 length equals 15 residues. Per the germline V gene, CDR1 is MNHEY and CDR2 is SVGAGI. The CDR3 DNA is TGTGCCAGCAGTCCTTTAGCGGGGGGTGGAGCTGAAGCTTTCTTT. Translation gives CASSPLAGGGAEAFF.

This chain uses TRBV4-1 with TRBJ2-1; tentative D call: TRBD1 (6 bases). Per germline, CDR1 MGHRA and CDR2 YSYEKL. This CDR3 has 13 amino acids. Trimming removed 5 bases from V and 8 bases from J, with 13 bases in between. CDR3 region: CASSVQGLDEQFF. DNA of the CDR3: TGCGCCAGCAGCGTACAGGGTTTGGATGAGCAGTTCTTC.

The chain combines TRBV6-5 with TRBJ2-1; TRBD1 agrees at 8 bases. Trimming removed 6 bases from V and 9 bases from J; junction bases left unmatched: 10. Germline CDR1 reads MNHEY; CDR2 reads SVGAGI. This CDR3 has 14 amino acids. The CDR3 region is CASSQGALSGEQFF. CDR3 nucleotides: TGTGCCAGCAGCCAGGGGGCCTTGAGCGGTGAGCAGTTCTTC.

This clone was counted between two and nine times. The chain combines TRBV13 with TRBJ2-2, with 8 nucleotides matching TRBD2. Germline assignment: CDR1 PRHDT and CDR2 FYEKMQ (reference sequence). The CDR3 loop spans 15 amino acids. V shed 6 bases, J shed 1 base, and the junction held 4 bases outside the gene matches. Written as DNA, the CDR3 is TGTGCCAGCAGTTATAGCGGGGTGAACACCGGGGAGCTGTTTTTT. Amino acid sequence: CASSYSGVNTGELFF.

A single count supports this clone. DNA for the CDR3: TGTGCCAGCAGCCTTTGGGGACCCTCGGGAGGGCCCCAGCATTTT. Translation: CASSLWGPSGGPQHF. J is TRBJ1-5 and V is TRBV28, with D possibly TRBD1 on 5 matching bases. This CDR3 region has 15 residues. Germline values: CDR1 MDHEN, CDR2 SYDVKM. V was pared by 6 bases and J by 9 bases, with 21 bases between.

This clone is a singleton in its sample. The V gene is TRBV5-5, the J gene TRBJ2-5; TRBD1 matches 7 bases. The CDR3 consists of 16 residues. V shed 3 bases, J shed 0 bases, and the junction held 8 bases outside the gene matches. The germline CDR1 and CDR2 sequences are SGHKS and YYEKEE (reference sequence). CDR3 nucleotide sequence: TGTGCCAGCAGCTCTCCGGGACAGTCAAACCAAGAGACCCAGTACTTC. This translates into CASSSPGQSNQETQYF.

The CDR3 DNA reads TGCGCCAGCAGCTTGGCGGGGCCCTCCTACAATGAGCAGTTCTTC. Protein sequence: CASSLAGPSYNEQFF. This chain connects TRBV5-1 to TRBJ2-1, with D perhaps matching TRBD1 or TRBD2 (5 bases each). V was cut by 0 bases and J by 0 bases, with 7 bases left in between. CDR1 is SGHRS, CDR2 YFSETQ, per germline. The CDR3 is 15 amino acids.

V is TRBV19 and J is TRBJ2-7; TRBD1 agrees at 8 bases. The CDR3 sequence is 15 residues long. Germline lookup yields CDR1 LNHDA and CDR2 SQIVND (reference sequence). Unmatched junction bases numbered 9, after V lost 6 bases and J lost 2 bases. The DNA for the CDR3 is TGTGCCAGTAGCATTACTTGGGGACAGGCCTACGAGCAGTACTTC. Translating it yields CASSITWGQAYEQYF.

On this clone itself: At the DNA level, this CDR3 is encoded by other sequences in the same sample as well. This sequence joins TRBV19 and TRBJ2-5; no firm D call. CDR3 length equals 12 residues. Trimming left V 3 bases short and J 3 bases short, with 5 bases between. Germline V CDR1 and CDR2: LNHDA, SQIVND (reference sequence). The chain's CDR3 is CASSISEETQYF. The CDR3 nucleotides are TGTGCCAGTAGTATCAGTGAAGAGACCCAGTACTTC.

V is TRBV19 and J is TRBJ2-1; D possibly corresponds to TRBD1 (5 bases). V dropped 10 bases and J dropped 1 base, with 17 bases sitting between them. The CDR3 is made up of 15 amino acids. In germline, CDR1 is LNHDA, CDR2 SQIVND (reference sequence). CDR3 protein: CATRDKQGSYNEQFF. As DNA, the CDR3 is TGTGCCACGAGAGACAAGCAGGGATCCTACAATGAGCAGTTCTTC.

V is TRBV15 and J is TRBJ2-7; 7 positions agree with TRBD1. This CDR3 spans 15 amino acids. Germline V gene sequence: CDR1 LNHNV, CDR2 YYDKDF (reference sequence). Trimming removed 0 bases from V and 2 bases from J; junction bases left unmatched: 4. The CDR3 DNA reads as TGTGCCACCAGCAGAGATAGGGGGCCCACCTACGAGCAGTACTTC. Translated: CATSRDRGPTYEQYF.

This chain links TRBV9 with TRBJ1-5; perhaps TRBD1 as D (5 bases). Per germline, CDR1 SGDLS and CDR2 YYNGEE. The CDR3 covers 15 residues. Trimming left V 4 bases short and J 6 bases short, with 17 bases between. CDR3 in DNA: TGTGCCAGCAGCCCTGAAGGGACGGCGATTCAGCCCCAGCATTTT. Its translation: CASSPEGTAIQPQHF.

The chain recombines TRBV5-1 with TRBJ1-1, with 9 bases identical to TRBD1. Germline V lookup: CDR1 SGHRS, CDR2 YFSETQ. Trimming cost V 4 bases and J 1 base; bases outside gene matches: 5. CDR3 length: 15 amino acids. CDR3 bases: TGCGCCAGCAGCGGAAACAGGGGGCGGAACACTGAAGCTTTCTTT. The encoded protein is CASSGNRGRNTEAFF.

This chain joins TRBV7-2 and TRBJ2-2, with 11 bases fitting TRBD2. V lost 5 bases, J lost 6 bases, and 8 bases stayed unmatched. Per the germline V gene, CDR1 is SGHTA and CDR2 is FQGNSA. This CDR3 has 16 amino acids. This CDR3 reads CASSVYSGGASGELFF. CDR3 DNA sequence: TGTGCCAGCAGCGTTTATAGCGGGGGGGCCTCCGGGGAGCTGTTTTTT.

The rearrangement uses TRBV9 and TRBJ2-2, with 8 positions matching TRBD2. The CDR3 runs 16 residues. The V segment lost 4 bases and the J segment 4 bases; nucleotides outside the gene matches: 9. Germline values: CDR1 SGDLS, CDR2 YYNGEE. The CDR3 DNA follows: TGTGCCAGCAGCTCTCGTATAGCGGGGTTCACCGGGGAGCTGTTTTTT. As protein: CASSSRIAGFTGELFF.